This TCR beta chain emerged from a study of T cell responses to AZD1222 COVID-19 vaccine. Repertoires were generated with immunoSEQ multiplex PCR, while TCRdb's copy carries only in-frame clones and drops some. The sample yields 110,000 to 150,000 clones, 85% to 95% seen once. Findings and limits, study-wide: The breadth and depth of Spike-specific TCRs increased once two AZD1222 doses had been given. Donors skewed white British and female; clonal diversity was possibly underestimated.

CDR1 is SGHVS, CDR2 FNYEAQ, per germline. The CDR3 loop spans 15 amino acids. J was trimmed by 6 bases and V by 8 bases; bases with no gene match: 12. Worth noting for this clone: Its specificity is unknown.

This receptor was identified in an adult who had recovered from COVID-19. V gene TRBV7-6 combines with J gene TRBJ2-2; 7 bases map to TRBD2. The sample consisted of peripheral blood, taken after recovery from COVID-19. The chain's CDR3 is CASASSGKGPGELFF. In DNA form, the CDR3 reads TGTGCCAGCGCTTCCAGCGGGAAGGGCCCCGGGGAGCTGTTTTTT.